Listed below are T cell receptor beta chains from one sample, sequenced in a study of early T cells in non-severe SARS-CoV-2 infection. One entry per CDR3 protein, called by TCRdb with MiXCR from the 5' RACE reads. The sample carries 66,000 or so distinct CDR3 sequences, 10% to 13% recorded once. Sample: whole blood. These receptors were obtained from an adult who was a healthcare worker with PCR-confirmed SARS-CoV-2 infection or an uninfected control (not recorded which). CDR3s include the opening cysteine and the closing phenylalanine or tryptophan. The order of the fields is CDR3 length, V gene, clone size, J gene, D gene, CDR3 DNA, CDR3 protein. D genes are given only for firm matches. Some rows have no size entry. The others give once, few or many, or a class for an expanded clone.

cdr3_length: 15; v_call: TRBV29-1; clone_size: .; j_call: TRBJ2-5; d_call: TRBD1; cdr3_nt: TGCAGCGTCACCACAAGGGACAGCTCCCAAGAGACCCAGTACTTC; cdr3_aa: CSVTTRDSSQETQYF
cdr3_length: 16; v_call: TRBV24-1; clone_size: .; j_call: TRBJ2-3; d_call: TRBD2; cdr3_nt: TGTGCCACCAGTGACCGTAGCGGGGGAGGGGCAGATACGCAGTATTTT; cdr3_aa: CATSDRSGGGADTQYF
cdr3_length: 12; v_call: TRBV12-3/TRBV12-4; clone_size: .; j_call: TRBJ2-3; d_call: .; cdr3_nt: TGTGCCAGCAGTTTTTCGCGGGATACGCAGTATTTT; cdr3_aa: CASSFSRDTQYF
cdr3_length: 18; v_call: TRBV11-2; clone_size: many; j_call: TRBJ2-7; d_call: .; cdr3_nt: TGTGCCAGCAGCTTAATTAGAACAGGCCTACTCACTAACTACGAGCAGTACTTC; cdr3_aa: CASSLIRTGLLTNYEQYF
cdr3_length: 16; v_call: TRBV5-4; clone_size: .; j_call: TRBJ2-3; d_call: .; cdr3_nt: TGTGCCAGCAGCTTGGCTCAGAAGCGGCGGGGAGATACGCAGTATTTT; cdr3_aa: CASSLAQKRRGDTQYF
cdr3_length: 15; v_call: TRBV3-1; clone_size: .; j_call: TRBJ1-1; d_call: .; cdr3_nt: TGTGCCAGCAGTGTCTACGTGGCAGGGGACACTGAAGCTTTCTTT; cdr3_aa: CASSVYVAGDTEAFF
cdr3_length: 14; v_call: TRBV27; clone_size: many; j_call: TRBJ1-6; d_call: TRBD1; cdr3_nt: TGTGCCAGCACCTCCGGGACAGGGCGGTCACCCCTCCACTTT; cdr3_aa: CASTSGTGRSPLHF
cdr3_length: 18; v_call: TRBV5-1; clone_size: .; j_call: TRBJ2-2; d_call: .; cdr3_nt: TGCGCCAGCAGCTTGGACCCGCCGGACAGCCCGAACACCGGGGAGCTGTTTTTT; cdr3_aa: CASSLDPPDSPNTGELFF
cdr3_length: 14; v_call: TRBV19; clone_size: many; j_call: TRBJ1-1; d_call: .; cdr3_nt: TGTGCCAGTAGTGACGGGGGCCTGAACACTGAAGCTTTCTTT; cdr3_aa: CASSDGGLNTEAFF
cdr3_length: 16; v_call: TRBV4-2; clone_size: many; j_call: TRBJ2-1; d_call: TRBD2; cdr3_nt: TGTGCCAGCAGCCAAGTCGCGGGGGGCTCCTACAATGAGCAGTTCTTC; cdr3_aa: CASSQVAGGSYNEQFF
cdr3_length: 12; v_call: TRBV12-5; clone_size: many; j_call: TRBJ1-1; d_call: .; cdr3_nt: TGTGCTAGTGCCCTCGGGAACACTGAAGCTTTCTTT; cdr3_aa: CASALGNTEAFF
cdr3_length: 14; v_call: TRBV30; clone_size: many; j_call: TRBJ1-1; d_call: TRBD1; cdr3_nt: TGTGCCTGGAGTCGGGGACAGGGGGGAACTGAAGCTTTCTTT; cdr3_aa: CAWSRGQGGTEAFF
cdr3_length: 15; v_call: TRBV11-2; clone_size: few; j_call: TRBJ2-5; d_call: .; cdr3_nt: TGTGCCAGCAGCTTAACCGGAGGTGTCTTAGAGACCCAGTACTTC; cdr3_aa: CASSLTGGVLETQYF
cdr3_length: 15; v_call: TRBV12-5; clone_size: .; j_call: TRBJ2-7; d_call: .; cdr3_nt: TGTGCTAGTGGTTTGGTATTGGGACAAAACTACGAGCAGTACTTC; cdr3_aa: CASGLVLGQNYEQYF
cdr3_length: 16; v_call: TRBV5-6; clone_size: .; j_call: TRBJ2-1; d_call: TRBD1; cdr3_nt: TGTGCCAGCAGCTTTACAGGGGTAGGGGACAATGGAGAGCAGTTCTTC; cdr3_aa: CASSFTGVGDNGEQFF
cdr3_length: 17; v_call: TRBV6-5; clone_size: many; j_call: TRBJ1-6; d_call: .; cdr3_nt: TGTGCCAGCAGTTACTCGAGAGTCACAGGGAGTCCTTCACCCCTCCACTTT; cdr3_aa: CASSYSRVTGSPSPLHF
cdr3_length: 16; v_call: TRBV7-2; clone_size: .; j_call: TRBJ2-1; d_call: TRBD1; cdr3_nt: TGTGCCAGCAGCTTAGCGCCGGCAGGGGGTGTCAATGAGCAGTTCTTC; cdr3_aa: CASSLAPAGGVNEQFF
cdr3_length: 12; v_call: TRBV4-3; clone_size: many; j_call: TRBJ2-3; d_call: .; cdr3_nt: TGCGCCAGCAGCCAAGATACGTATACGCAGTATTTT; cdr3_aa: CASSQDTYTQYF
cdr3_length: 13; v_call: TRBV29-1; clone_size: many; j_call: TRBJ1-2; d_call: .; cdr3_nt: TGCAGCGTTGAAGATAATCAGGGGTATGGCTACACCTTC; cdr3_aa: CSVEDNQGYGYTF
cdr3_length: 12; v_call: TRBV5-6; clone_size: many; j_call: TRBJ2-1; d_call: .; cdr3_nt: TGTGCCAGCAGCCCGACTAGTTCTGAGCAGTTCTTC; cdr3_aa: CASSPTSSEQFF
cdr3_length: 17; v_call: TRBV7-6; clone_size: few; j_call: TRBJ2-7; d_call: .; cdr3_nt: TGTGCCAGCAGCTTAGCAAATTCTTGGGTGAACCCCTACGAGCAGTACTTC; cdr3_aa: CASSLANSWVNPYEQYF
cdr3_length: 18; v_call: TRBV5-1; clone_size: many; j_call: TRBJ2-5; d_call: .; cdr3_nt: TGCGCCAGCAGCTTGCGGGCACTAACTCGGGTTATACAAGAGACCCAGTACTTC; cdr3_aa: CASSLRALTRVIQETQYF
cdr3_length: 16; v_call: TRBV20-1; clone_size: .; j_call: TRBJ1-3; d_call: TRBD1; cdr3_nt: TGCAGTGCTAGAGCTACAGGGGGAGCGCCTGGAAACACCATATATTTT; cdr3_aa: CSARATGGAPGNTIYF
cdr3_length: 12; v_call: TRBV12-3/TRBV12-4; clone_size: .; j_call: TRBJ1-1; d_call: .; cdr3_nt: TGTGCCAGCAGTTTAGTTTGGACTGAAGCTTTCTTT; cdr3_aa: CASSLVWTEAFF
cdr3_length: 15; v_call: TRBV7-8; clone_size: .; j_call: TRBJ2-7; d_call: .; cdr3_nt: TGTGCCAGCAGCTTAGGGCAGGGGCCCTCCTACGAGCAGTACTTC; cdr3_aa: CASSLGQGPSYEQYF
cdr3_length: 14; v_call: TRBV10-1; clone_size: few; j_call: TRBJ2-7; d_call: .; cdr3_nt: TGCGCCAGCAGTGAGGCTGGGCCTCCCTACGAGCAGTACTTC; cdr3_aa: CASSEAGPPYEQYF
cdr3_length: 15; v_call: TRBV12-3/TRBV12-4; clone_size: .; j_call: TRBJ2-5; d_call: TRBD2; cdr3_nt: TGTGCCAGCAGTTCCGCTGGACTAGGAAAAGAGACCCAGTACTTC; cdr3_aa: CASSSAGLGKETQYF
cdr3_length: 15; v_call: TRBV9; clone_size: many; j_call: TRBJ1-2; d_call: .; cdr3_nt: TGTGCCAGCAGCGAACTAATGGGACGGCCCTATGGCTACACCTTC; cdr3_aa: CASSELMGRPYGYTF
cdr3_length: 15; v_call: TRBV12-3/TRBV12-4; clone_size: many; j_call: TRBJ2-7; d_call: TRBD2; cdr3_nt: TGTGCCAGCAGTTTAGCGCGGCTAGCGGGGGGCGAGCAGTACTTC; cdr3_aa: CASSLARLAGGEQYF
cdr3_length: 12; v_call: TRBV2; clone_size: few; j_call: TRBJ2-7; d_call: TRBD2; cdr3_nt: TGTGCCTCCAGGACTAGCGGAAACGAGCAGTACTTC; cdr3_aa: CASRTSGNEQYF